The 32 T cell receptor beta chains below come from one sample, sequenced in a study of CD8 T cells in ankylosing spondylitis (dated by TCRdb to between 2016 and 2019). Library construction relied on 5' RACE. The reads were generated on an Illumina HiSeq 2500. Through fastp at Q25 and MiXCR, TCRdb rebuilt clones from the public reads, retaining in-frame beta chains. A single entry per CDR3 protein holds the most common genes and DNA from its merged rows. The sample yields about 360,000 distinct CDR3 sequences; about 20% were counted once. The top ten constitute around 13% of the sample. The sequenced sample was blood, either unsorted or a sorted T cell fraction (not recorded which). Every receptor here comes from a male donor with ankylosing spondylitis or in good health (not recorded which).

This clonotype turned up a few times. The chain couples TRBV5-8 to TRBJ1-5; D ambiguous. The germline CDR1 and CDR2 sequences are SGHTS and YDEGEE. The germline V and J ends were trimmed by 0 bases and 8 bases, with 15 bases remaining between them. The CDR3 spans 15 residues. CDR3 residues: CASSLVLGSWEPQHF. DNA for the CDR3: TGTGCCAGCAGCTTGGTATTGGGCAGCTGGGAGCCCCAGCATTTT.

The rearrangement joins TRBV12-3 or TRBV12-4 to TRBJ2-3, with 7 nucleotides matching TRBD2. J gave up 1 base and V 6 bases, and 10 bases lay outside the gene matches. The CDR3 contains 16 residues. CDR3 coding DNA: TGTGCCAGCAGCAGCGGACGGGGGGTCGGCACAGATACGCAGTATTTT. Translation: CASSSGRGVGTDTQYF.

The chain is built from TRBV11-2 and TRBJ2-1; D unclear. The germline V gene has CDR1 SGHAT and CDR2 FQNNGV. The V end was cut by 7 bases, the J end by 0 bases, with 13 bases between. This CDR3 has 15 amino acids. As DNA, the CDR3 is TGTGCCAGCACCCCCTTGACGAGCTCCTACAATGAGCAGTTCTTC. It specifies CASTPLTSSYNEQFF.

This chain links TRBV12-3 or TRBV12-4 with TRBJ2-5; perhaps TRBD2 as D (7 bases). V lost 2 bases and J lost 5, with 18 bases in between. This CDR3 contains 16 residues. The CDR3 nucleotides are TGTGCCAGCAGTTTAATTGGGACAATTAGCGGGGAGACCCAGTACTTC. Translating it yields CASSLIGTISGETQYF.

In this sample, this clonotype turned up a few times. The CDR3 protein is CASSLDLKPGTGGEFEQFF. CDR3 sequence (DNA): TGTGCCAGCAGCTTAGACCTTAAACCCGGGACAGGGGGCGAATTTGAGCAGTTCTTC. The chain recombines TRBV13 with TRBJ2-1; TRBD1 agrees at 12 bases. Unmatched junction bases numbered 16, after V lost 1 base and J lost 9 bases. The CDR3 runs to 19 residues. CDR1 and CDR2 from the germline V gene are PRHDT and FYEKMQ (reference sequence). The full variable domain, in which reference TRBV13 and TRBJ2-1 provide the parts outside the CDR3, is AAGVIQSPRHLIKEKRETATLKCYPIPRHDTVYWYQQGPGQDPQFLISFYEKMQSDKGSIPDRFSAQQFSDYHSELNMSSLELGDSALYFCASSLDLKPGTGGEFEQFFGPGTRLTVL.

This clonotype was seen a handful of times. The chain carries TRBV2 and TRBJ2-7, with D perhaps TRBD2 (5 bases). Trimming took 2 bases from V and 2 from J, leaving 13 bases between them. Germline-derived CDR1 and CDR2 are SNHLY and FYNNEI. The CDR3 has 15 amino acids. CDR3 DNA sequence: TGTGCCAGCAGTGAAAAGCGGACGGAGACCTACGAGCAGTACTTC. As protein: CASSEKRTETYEQYF.

DNA of the CDR3: TGCAGTGCTAATAGGAAATCCACCGGACAGCGTTGGGGGGATACGCAGTATTTT. Its translation is CSANRKSTGQRWGDTQYF. The V gene is TRBV20-1, the J gene TRBJ2-3, with D perhaps TRBD1 (6 bases). The V gene's germline CDR1 is DFQATT and CDR2 SNEGSKA (reference sequence). This CDR3 is built from 18 residues. Trimming removed 4 bases at V and 6 bases at J, with 29 bases between.

The chain combines TRBV27 with TRBJ2-1; D uncertain. Germline V gene sequence: CDR1 MNHEY, CDR2 SMNVEV (reference sequence). The CDR3 has 15 residues. The V gene lost 2 bases and the J gene lost 3 bases, with 11 bases spanning the gap. CDR3 residues: CASSLVGSGYNEQFF. CDR3 DNA: TGTGCCAGCAGTTTAGTGGGCTCTGGCTACAATGAGCAGTTCTTC.

The chain joins TRBV2 to TRBJ2-2; 13 bases fit TRBD2. CDR3 size: 17 residues. Germline values: CDR1 SNHLY, CDR2 FYNNEI. V shed 6 bases, J shed 5 bases, and the junction held 9 bases outside the gene matches. In nucleotides, the CDR3 is TGTGCCAGCAGCCGTGGGACTAGCGGGGTCGGAACCGGGGAGCTGTTTTTT. It yields the protein CASSRGTSGVGTGELFF.

This clonotype was counted a few times. The genes are TRBV7-9 and TRBJ1-2; possible D gene TRBD1, 5 bases. This CDR3 is built from 17 residues. The germline CDR1 and CDR2 sequences are SEHNR and FQNEAQ (reference sequence). V gave up 6 bases and J gave up 3 bases, with 23 bases separating them. The DNA for the CDR3 is TGTGCCAGCAGAGGGGATACCGGGGTCCCCAGGGACTATGGCTACACCTTC. This translates into CASRGDTGVPRDYGYTF.

V gene TRBV9 combines with J gene TRBJ2-5; 7 positions match TRBD2. The CDR3 loop spans 16 amino acids. With V trimmed by 3 bases and J by 5 bases, 13 bases remained unmatched. CDR1 is SGDLS and CDR2 is YYNGEE in the germline V gene. CDR3 DNA sequence: TGTGCCAGCAGCGCCTGGGAGGGAGCCAAGGGGGAGACCCAGTACTTC. Protein product: CASSAWEGAKGETQYF.

This clonotype appeared a few times. The chain is built from TRBV6-1 and TRBJ2-7, with 9 bases matching TRBD1. The V gene end was trimmed by 7 bases and the J gene end by 5 bases; junction bases not matched to a gene: 6. The CDR3 spans 13 residues. Germline CDR1 is MNHNS and CDR2 is SASEGT. CDR3: CASIGTGWNEQYF. The CDR3 nucleotides are TGTGCCAGCATAGGGACAGGGTGGAACGAGCAGTACTTC.

The chain links TRBV6-5 to TRBJ2-2, with D unclear. The CDR3 spans 16 residues. Germline-derived CDR1 and CDR2 are MNHEY and SVGAGI. The germline V and J ends were trimmed by 1 base and 1 base, with 10 bases remaining between them. The CDR3 nucleotides are TGTGCCAGCAGTTACTTGTATTTCGGGAACACCGGGGAGCTGTTTTTT. Protein sequence: CASSYLYFGNTGELFF.

This sequence joins TRBV7-9 and TRBJ2-1; D is unresolved. CDR1 is SEHNR and CDR2 is FQNEAQ in the germline V gene (reference sequence). The V end lost 2 bases, the J end lost 6 bases, and 8 bases lay between the germline ends. This CDR3 spans 13 amino acids. CDR3 sequence (DNA): TGTGCCAGCAGCTTACTAGGGCCCAATGAGCAGTTCTTC. It is translated as CASSLLGPNEQFF.

The J gene is TRBJ2-1, the V gene TRBV7-2; D not certain. From germline, CDR1 is SGHTA and CDR2 FQGNSA. The V end lost 1 base, the J end lost 0 bases, and 10 bases lay between the germline ends. The CDR3 totals 16 residues. CDR3 sequence: CASSLGHMSSYNEQFF. The CDR3, as DNA: TGTGCCAGCAGCTTAGGGCATATGAGCTCCTACAATGAGCAGTTCTTC. The variable domain in full, completed from reference TRBV7-2 and TRBJ2-1, reads GAGVSQSPSNKVTEKGKDVELRCDPISGHTALYWYRQSLGQGLEFLIYFQGNSAPDKSGLPSDRFSAERTGGSVSTLTIQRTQQEDSAVYLCASSLGHMSSYNEQFFGPGTRLTVL.

The chain links TRBV3-1 to TRBJ2-1, with TRBD2 as a possible D gene (6 bases). V was pared by 1 base and J by 3 bases, with 13 bases between. Per germline, CDR1 LGHDT and CDR2 YNNKEL (reference sequence). The CDR3 sequence is 16 residues long. The CDR3 sequence is CASSQVAGLLYNEQFF. CDR3 nucleotides: TGTGCCAGCAGCCAAGTTGCGGGGCTCCTCTACAATGAGCAGTTCTTC.

The V and J genes are TRBV12-3 or TRBV12-4 and TRBJ2-1; 7 bases align to TRBD1. This CDR3 contains 16 residues. V lost 5 bases to trimming and J lost 0 bases; unmatched junction nucleotides: 7. The DNA for the CDR3 is TGTGCCAGCAGTCAAGACAGGGCCGGCTCCTACAATGAGCAGTTCTTC. Translated, it gives CASSQDRAGSYNEQFF.

The chain joins TRBV14 to TRBJ2-7; a weak D match, TRBD2 (5 bases). Trimming pared 8 bases from V and 1 base from J, leaving 15 bases between. The length of the CDR3 is 14 residues. Germline CDR1 and CDR2: SGHDN and FVKESK. CDR3 bases: TGTGCCAGCGCAATGGCGGGTGGATCCTACGAGCAGTACTTC. Amino acid sequence: CASAMAGGSYEQYF.

This clonotype was counted only a few times. CDR3 in amino acids: CASRTWNQPQHF. DNA of the CDR3: TGTGCCAGCAGGACATGGAATCAGCCCCAGCATTTT. This sequence joins TRBV18 and TRBJ1-5, with a tentative D call TRBD1 (5 bases). The ends were cut back, 8 bases at V and 4 bases at J, with 9 bases in the middle. Germline-derived CDR1 and CDR2 are KGHSH and LQKENI. The CDR3 extends over 12 amino acids.

This clonotype was recorded a few times. The V call is TRBV7-6, the J call TRBJ2-3; 11 bases are a match to TRBD2. Germline CDR1 SGHVS, CDR2 FNYEAQ. Losses at the gene ends were 4 bases for V and 5 bases for J; bases not matched to a gene: 8. The CDR3 length is 16 residues. The CDR3 is CASSSLSGGALDTQYF. CDR3 bases: TGTGCCAGCAGCTCCCTTAGCGGGGGGGCATTAGATACGCAGTATTTT.

The V gene is TRBV7-2, the J gene TRBJ2-3, with 9 bases matching TRBD1. The CDR3 runs to 16 residues. Germline values: CDR1 SGHTA, CDR2 FQGNSA. The trim removed 5 bases at V and 0 bases at J, leaving 6 bases unmatched. This chain's CDR3 is CASSPSGQGSTDTQYF. The CDR3 bases are TGTGCCAGCAGCCCGTCGGGACAGGGCAGCACAGATACGCAGTATTTT.

V and J are TRBV4-1 and TRBJ2-7; D may be TRBD1 or TRBD2 (5 bases each). Germline V gene sequence: CDR1 MGHRA, CDR2 YSYEKL. Deletions cut 5 bases from V and 3 bases from J, with 20 bases between. CDR3 size: 16 residues. CDR3: CASSKTHTGTSYEQYF. The CDR3 DNA reads as TGCGCCAGCAGCAAGACACATACCGGGACGAGCTACGAGCAGTACTTC.

This clonotype occurred a few times. The chain carries TRBV3-1 and TRBJ2-5; D uncertain. Per the germline V gene, CDR1 is LGHDT and CDR2 is YNNKEL (reference sequence). V was shortened by 1 base and J by 1 base, with 13 bases between the two germline ends. The CDR3 has 16 residues. Here the CDR3 DNA reads TGTGCCAGCAGCCAAGTTGGCTTCAGGCCCCAAGAGACCCAGTACTTC. It codes for CASSQVGFRPQETQYF.

A few counts support this clonotype. The chain carries TRBV7-9 and TRBJ2-7; D perhaps matches TRBD1 (6 bases). The V gene's germline CDR1 is SEHNR and CDR2 FQNEAQ (reference sequence). This CDR3 comprises 14 residues. V lost 1 base, J lost 6 bases, and 13 bases lay in between. The chain's CDR3 is CASSLGAGASEQYF. DNA of the CDR3: TGTGCCAGCAGCTTAGGTGCAGGGGCCTCCGAGCAGTACTTC.

The genes are TRBV16 and TRBJ1-3; D might be TRBD1 (5 bases). The CDR3 is 14 amino acids. Germline V gene data show CDR1 as KGHSY and CDR2 as FQNENV. V was cut by 5 bases and J by 4 bases, with 12 bases left in between. CDR3 bases: TGTGCCAGCAGCAACTGGGACCTCGGAAACACCATATATTTT. Translated: CASSNWDLGNTIYF.

V gene TRBV11-2 combines with J gene TRBJ2-7; no firm D call. The CDR3 totals 12 residues. Germline values: CDR1 SGHAT, CDR2 FQNNGV. V lost 3 bases and J 5 bases, leaving 8 bases between the germline ends. CDR3: CASSFLPHEQYF. CDR3 nucleotide sequence: TGTGCCAGCAGCTTTCTACCCCACGAGCAGTACTTC.

This chain joins TRBV11-2 and TRBJ2-3, with a weak D call TRBD2 (5 bases). The germline V gene encodes CDR1 SGHAT and CDR2 FQNNGV. This CDR3 has 14 amino acids. The V end lost 5 bases, the J end lost 5 bases, and 14 bases lay between the germline ends. The DNA of the CDR3 is TGTGCCAGCAGCCTGAGTAGCGACATAGATACGCAGTATTTT. Translation: CASSLSSDIDTQYF.

This clonotype has only a few counts. The chain recombines TRBV28 with TRBJ2-2; D perhaps matches TRBD1 (6 bases). The ends were cut back, 3 bases at V and 1 base at J, with 9 bases in the middle. The CDR3 is made up of 15 amino acids. Germline V lookup: CDR1 MDHEN, CDR2 SYDVKM. The CDR3 DNA reads as TGTGCCAGCAGTTTCCACAGGGTGAACACCGGGGAGCTGTTTTTT. It encodes CASSFHRVNTGELFF.

This clonotype was found a few times. The J gene is TRBJ2-3, the V gene TRBV20-1; D ambiguous. Germline CDR1 DFQATT, CDR2 SNEGSKA (reference sequence). Deletions cut 3 bases from V and 3 bases from J, with 10 bases between. The CDR3 extends over 13 amino acids. Here the CDR3 DNA reads TGCAGTGCTAGTCGGCTGGGAACAGATACGCAGTATTTT. This translates into CSASRLGTDTQYF.

This chain connects TRBV5-1 to TRBJ2-1; the D gene could be TRBD1 or TRBD2 (5 bases each). Trimming left V 2 bases short and J 2 bases short, with 11 bases between. CDR3 length: 15 residues. The V gene's germline CDR1 is SGHRS and CDR2 YFSETQ. CDR3 sequence reads: CASSFRDGAYNEQFF. The CDR3 nucleotides read TGCGCCAGCAGCTTCCGGGACGGGGCCTACAATGAGCAGTTCTTC.

The rearrangement uses TRBV4-1 and TRBJ2-7, with a weak D call TRBD1 (6 bases). Per the germline V gene, CDR1 is MGHRA and CDR2 is YSYEKL. The CDR3 length is 13 residues. V was trimmed by 0 bases and J by 7 bases, leaving 10 bases between them. For the CDR3, the DNA is TGCGCCAGCAGCCAAGAAACAGGGTGGGAGCAGTACTTC. This codes for CASSQETGWEQYF.

The V call is TRBV20-1, the J call TRBJ1-5, with D unclear. This CDR3 is built from 14 residues. Germline CDR1 DFQATT, CDR2 SNEGSKA (reference sequence). Trimming stripped 0 bases from V and 0 bases from J, with 6 bases between. Here the CDR3 reads CSARDRNSNQPQHF. The CDR3 DNA is TGCAGTGCTAGAGACAGAAATAGCAATCAGCCCCAGCATTTT.